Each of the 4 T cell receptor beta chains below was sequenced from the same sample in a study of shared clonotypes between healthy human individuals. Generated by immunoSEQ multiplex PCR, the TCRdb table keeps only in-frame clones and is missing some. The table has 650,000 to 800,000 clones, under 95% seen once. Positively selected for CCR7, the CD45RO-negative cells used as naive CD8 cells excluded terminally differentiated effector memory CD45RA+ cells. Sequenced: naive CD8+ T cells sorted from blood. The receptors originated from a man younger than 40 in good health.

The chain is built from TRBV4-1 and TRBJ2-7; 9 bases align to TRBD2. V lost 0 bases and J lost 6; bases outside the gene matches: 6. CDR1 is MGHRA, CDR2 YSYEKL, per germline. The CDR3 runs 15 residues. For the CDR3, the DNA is TGCGCCAGCAGCCAAGAGGGGCTAGCGGGACGCGAGCAGTACTTC. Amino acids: CASSQEGLAGREQYF.

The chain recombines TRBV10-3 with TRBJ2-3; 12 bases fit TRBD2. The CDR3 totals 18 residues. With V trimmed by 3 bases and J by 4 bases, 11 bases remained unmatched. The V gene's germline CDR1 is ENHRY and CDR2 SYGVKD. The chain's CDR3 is CAISDPSGRALGADTQYF. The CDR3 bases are TGTGCCATCAGTGATCCTAGCGGGAGGGCCTTAGGCGCAGATACGCAGTATTTT.

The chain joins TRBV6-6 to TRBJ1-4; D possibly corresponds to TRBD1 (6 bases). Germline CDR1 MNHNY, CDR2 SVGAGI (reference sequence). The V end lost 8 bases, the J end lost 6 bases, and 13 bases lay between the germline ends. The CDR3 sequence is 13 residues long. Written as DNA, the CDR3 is TGTGCCAGCCGGGGGCAGGGGTATGAAAAACTGTTTTTT. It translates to CASRGQGYEKLFF.

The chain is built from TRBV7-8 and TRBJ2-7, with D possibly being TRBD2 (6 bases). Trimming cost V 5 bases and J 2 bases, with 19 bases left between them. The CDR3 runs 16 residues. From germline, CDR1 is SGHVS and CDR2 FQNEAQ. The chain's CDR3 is CASSTPSGGGPYEQYF. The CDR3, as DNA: TGTGCCAGCAGCACCCCATCCGGGGGAGGCCCCTACGAGCAGTACTTC.